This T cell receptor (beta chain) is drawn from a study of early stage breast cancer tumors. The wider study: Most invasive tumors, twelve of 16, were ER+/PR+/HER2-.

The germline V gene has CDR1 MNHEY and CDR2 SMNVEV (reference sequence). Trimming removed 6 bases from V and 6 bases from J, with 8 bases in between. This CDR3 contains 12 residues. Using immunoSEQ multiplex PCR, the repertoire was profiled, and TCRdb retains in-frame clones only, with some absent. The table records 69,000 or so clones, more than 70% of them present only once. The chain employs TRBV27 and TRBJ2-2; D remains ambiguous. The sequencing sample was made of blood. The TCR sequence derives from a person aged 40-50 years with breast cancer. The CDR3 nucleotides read TGTGCCAGCAGGCCCAGCCCCGGGGAGCTGTTTTTT. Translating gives CASRPSPGELFF.